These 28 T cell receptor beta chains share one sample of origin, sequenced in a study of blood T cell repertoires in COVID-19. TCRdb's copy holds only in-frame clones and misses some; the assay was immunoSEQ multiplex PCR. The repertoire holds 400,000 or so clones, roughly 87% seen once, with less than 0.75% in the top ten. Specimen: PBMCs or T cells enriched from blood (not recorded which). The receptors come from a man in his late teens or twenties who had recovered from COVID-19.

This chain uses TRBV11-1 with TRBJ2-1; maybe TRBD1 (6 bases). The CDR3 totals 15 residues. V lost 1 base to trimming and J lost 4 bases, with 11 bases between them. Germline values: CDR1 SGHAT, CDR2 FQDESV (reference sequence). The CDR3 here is CASSLVKGQYNEQFF. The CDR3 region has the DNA TGTGCCAGCAGCTTAGTCAAAGGACAGTACAATGAGCAGTTCTTC. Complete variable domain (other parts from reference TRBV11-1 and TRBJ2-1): EAEVAQSPRYKITEKSQAVAFWCDPISGHATLYWYRQILGQGPELLVQFQDESVVDDSQLPKDRFSAERLKGVDSTLKIQPAELGDSAMYLCASSLVKGQYNEQFFGPGTRLTVL.

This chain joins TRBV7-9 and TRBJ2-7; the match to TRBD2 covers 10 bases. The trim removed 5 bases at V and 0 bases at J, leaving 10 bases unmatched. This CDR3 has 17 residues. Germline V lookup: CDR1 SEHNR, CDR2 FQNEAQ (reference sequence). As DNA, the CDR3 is TGTGCCAGCAGCCACGGACTAGCGGCCACAAGCTCCTACGAGCAGTACTTC. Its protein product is CASSHGLAATSSYEQYF.

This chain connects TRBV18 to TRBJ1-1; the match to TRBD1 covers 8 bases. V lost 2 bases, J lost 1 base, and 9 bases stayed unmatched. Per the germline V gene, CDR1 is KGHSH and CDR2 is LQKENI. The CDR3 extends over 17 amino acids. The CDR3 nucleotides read TGTGCCAGCTCACCATGGCCAGGGGGCTTAGGGAACACTGAAGCTTTCTTT. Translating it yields CASSPWPGGLGNTEAFF.

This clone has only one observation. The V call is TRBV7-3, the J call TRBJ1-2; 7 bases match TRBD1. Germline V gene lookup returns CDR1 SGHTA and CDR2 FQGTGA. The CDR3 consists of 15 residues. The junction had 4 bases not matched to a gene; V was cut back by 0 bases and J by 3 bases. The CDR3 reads CASSLTITGDYGYTF. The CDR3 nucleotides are TGTGCCAGCAGCTTAACTATTACAGGGGACTATGGCTACACCTTC.

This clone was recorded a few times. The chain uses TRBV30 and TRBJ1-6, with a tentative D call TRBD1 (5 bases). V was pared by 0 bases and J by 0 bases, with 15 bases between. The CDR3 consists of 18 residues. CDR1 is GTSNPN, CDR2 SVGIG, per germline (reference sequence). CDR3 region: CAWSVRRASSSYNSPLHF. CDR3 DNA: TGTGCCTGGAGTGTACGCAGGGCGAGCAGCTCCTATAATTCACCCCTCCACTTT.

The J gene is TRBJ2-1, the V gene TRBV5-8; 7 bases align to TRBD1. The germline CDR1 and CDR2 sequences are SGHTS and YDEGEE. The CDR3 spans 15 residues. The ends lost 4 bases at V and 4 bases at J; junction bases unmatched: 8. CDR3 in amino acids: CASSTGTVAYNEQFF. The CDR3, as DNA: TGTGCCAGCAGCACCGGGACAGTGGCGTACAATGAGCAGTTCTTC.

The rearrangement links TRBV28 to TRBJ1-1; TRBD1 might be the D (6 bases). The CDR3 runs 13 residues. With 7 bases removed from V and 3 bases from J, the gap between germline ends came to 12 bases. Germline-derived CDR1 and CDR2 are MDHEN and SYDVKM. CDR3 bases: TGTGCCAGCATTTCAGGGGCGTACACTGAAGCTTTCTTT. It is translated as CASISGAYTEAFF.

CDR3: CATSDFVSGQETQYF. The DNA for the CDR3 is TGTGCCACCAGTGATTTTGTTAGCGGCCAAGAGACCCAGTACTTC. The rearrangement links TRBV24-1 to TRBJ2-5; the D gene is possibly TRBD2 (6 bases). Germline V gives CDR1 KGHDR, CDR2 SFDVKD. This CDR3 has 15 amino acids. Trimming pared 1 base from V and 1 base from J, leaving 9 bases between.

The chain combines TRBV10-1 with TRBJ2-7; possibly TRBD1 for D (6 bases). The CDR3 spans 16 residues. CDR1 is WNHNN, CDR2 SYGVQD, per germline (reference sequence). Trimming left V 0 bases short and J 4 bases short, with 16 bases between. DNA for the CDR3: TGCGCCAGCAGTGAGTCGGGGACCGGACAGTTATACGAGCAGTACTTC. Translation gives CASSESGTGQLYEQYF.

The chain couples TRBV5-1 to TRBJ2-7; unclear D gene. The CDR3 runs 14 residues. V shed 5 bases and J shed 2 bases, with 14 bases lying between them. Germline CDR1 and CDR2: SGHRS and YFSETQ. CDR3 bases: TGCGCCAGCAGGAAGGTTTTGGGCCCCTACGAGCAGTACTTC. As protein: CASRKVLGPYEQYF.

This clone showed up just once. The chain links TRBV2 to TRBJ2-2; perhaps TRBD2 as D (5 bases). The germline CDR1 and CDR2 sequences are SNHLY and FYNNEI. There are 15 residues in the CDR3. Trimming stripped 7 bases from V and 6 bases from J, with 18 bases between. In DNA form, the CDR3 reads TGTGCCAGCAACACCCACCTTCGGGGTGCCGGGGAGCTGTTTTTT. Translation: CASNTHLRGAGELFF.

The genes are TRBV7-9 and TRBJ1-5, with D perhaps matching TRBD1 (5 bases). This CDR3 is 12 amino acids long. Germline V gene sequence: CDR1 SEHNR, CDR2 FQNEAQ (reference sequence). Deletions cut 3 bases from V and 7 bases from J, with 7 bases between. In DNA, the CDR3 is TGTGCCAGCAGCTTGCGGGACCAGCCCCAGCATTTT. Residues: CASSLRDQPQHF.

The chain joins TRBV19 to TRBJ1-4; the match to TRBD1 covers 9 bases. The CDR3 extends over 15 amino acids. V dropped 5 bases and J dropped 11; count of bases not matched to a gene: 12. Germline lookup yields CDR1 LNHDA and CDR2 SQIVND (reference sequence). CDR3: CASSVPGQGRQKLFF. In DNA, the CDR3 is TGTGCCAGTAGTGTGCCGGGACAGGGAAGGCAGAAACTGTTTTTT.

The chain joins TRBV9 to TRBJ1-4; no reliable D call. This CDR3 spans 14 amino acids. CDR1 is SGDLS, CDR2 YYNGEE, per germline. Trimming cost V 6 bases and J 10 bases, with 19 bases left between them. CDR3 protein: CASNYDGLAGKLFF. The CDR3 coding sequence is TGTGCCAGCAACTACGATGGGTTAGCGGGAAAACTGTTTTTT. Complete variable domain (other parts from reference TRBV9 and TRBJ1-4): DSGVTQTPKHLITATGQRVTLRCSPRSGDLSVYWYQQSLDQGLQFLIQYYNGEERAKGNILERFSAQQFPDLHSELNLSSLELGDSALYFCASNYDGLAGKLFFGSGTQLSVL.

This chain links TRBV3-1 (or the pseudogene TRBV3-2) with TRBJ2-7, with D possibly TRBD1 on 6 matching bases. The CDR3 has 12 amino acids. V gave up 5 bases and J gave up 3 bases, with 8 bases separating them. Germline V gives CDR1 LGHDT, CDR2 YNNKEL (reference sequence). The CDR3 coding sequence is TGTGCCAGCAGCTTGACAGGCTACGAGCAGTACTTC. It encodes CASSLTGYEQYF.

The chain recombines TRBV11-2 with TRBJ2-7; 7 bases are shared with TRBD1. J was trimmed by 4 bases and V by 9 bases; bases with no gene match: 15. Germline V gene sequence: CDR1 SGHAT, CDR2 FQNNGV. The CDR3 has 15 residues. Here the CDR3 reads CASKIGTARGYEQYF. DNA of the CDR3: TGTGCCAGTAAAATCGGGACAGCGAGGGGGTACGAGCAGTACTTC.

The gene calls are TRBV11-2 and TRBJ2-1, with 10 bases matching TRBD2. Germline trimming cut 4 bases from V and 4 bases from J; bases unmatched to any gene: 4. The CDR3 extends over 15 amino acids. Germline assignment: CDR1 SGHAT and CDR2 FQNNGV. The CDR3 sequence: CASSSGTSVYNEQFF. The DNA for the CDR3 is TGTGCCAGCAGCTCCGGGACTAGCGTTTACAATGAGCAGTTCTTC.

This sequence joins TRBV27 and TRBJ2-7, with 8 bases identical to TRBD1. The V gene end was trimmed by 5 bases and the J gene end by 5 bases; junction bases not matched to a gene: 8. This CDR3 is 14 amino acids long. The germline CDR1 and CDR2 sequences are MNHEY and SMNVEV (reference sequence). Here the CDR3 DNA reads TGTGCCAGCAGTCCACGGACAGGGTACCACGAGCAGTACTTC. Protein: CASSPRTGYHEQYF.

The CDR3 DNA sequence: TGCGCCAGCAGCCAAGGGGCGGCAGCGGGAGGACGGGATGAGCAGTTCTTC. The encoded protein is CASSQGAAAGGRDEQFF. This sequence joins TRBV4-1 and TRBJ2-1, with TRBD2 matching over 9 bases. The ends lost 1 base at V and 8 bases at J; junction bases unmatched: 12. This CDR3 contains 17 residues. Germline CDR1 is MGHRA and CDR2 is YSYEKL.

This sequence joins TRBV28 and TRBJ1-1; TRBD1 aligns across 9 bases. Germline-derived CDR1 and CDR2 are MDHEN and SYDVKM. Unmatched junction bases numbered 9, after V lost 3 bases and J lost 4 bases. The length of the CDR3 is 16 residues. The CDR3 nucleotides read TGTGCCAGCAGTTTGACAGGGGGTGGGCTGGGCACTGAAGCTTTCTTT. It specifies CASSLTGGGLGTEAFF.

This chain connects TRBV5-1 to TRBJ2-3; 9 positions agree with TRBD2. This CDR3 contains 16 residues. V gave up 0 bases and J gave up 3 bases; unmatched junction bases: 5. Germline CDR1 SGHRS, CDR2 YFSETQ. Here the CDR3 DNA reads TGCGCCAGCAGCTTGGAATGGCGGGGGGGAACAGATACGCAGTATTTT. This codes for CASSLEWRGGTDTQYF.

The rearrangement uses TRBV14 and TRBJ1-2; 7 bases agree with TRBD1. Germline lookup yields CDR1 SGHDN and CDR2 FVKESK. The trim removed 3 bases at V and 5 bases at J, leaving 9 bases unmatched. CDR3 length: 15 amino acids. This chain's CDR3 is CASSQPGQIRYGYTF. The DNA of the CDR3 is TGTGCCAGCAGCCAGCCGGGACAGATTAGATATGGCTACACCTTC.

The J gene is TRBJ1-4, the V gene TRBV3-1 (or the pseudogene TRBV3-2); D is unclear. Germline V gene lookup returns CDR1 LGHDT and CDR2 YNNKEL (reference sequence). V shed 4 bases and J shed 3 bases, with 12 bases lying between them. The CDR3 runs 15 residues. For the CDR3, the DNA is TGTGCCAGCAGCCCTTCCAGTATTCCTAATGAAAAACTGTTTTTT. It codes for CASSPSSIPNEKLFF.

The DNA of the CDR3 is TGTGCCAGCTCACCAAGGGACATAGTGTTACAGGAGCAGTACTTC. It codes for CASSPRDIVLQEQYF. The V gene is TRBV18, the J gene TRBJ2-7, with D tentatively TRBD1 (6 bases). This CDR3 has 15 residues. V lost 2 bases and J lost 7, with 18 bases in between. Germline loops: CDR1 KGHSH, CDR2 LQKENI.

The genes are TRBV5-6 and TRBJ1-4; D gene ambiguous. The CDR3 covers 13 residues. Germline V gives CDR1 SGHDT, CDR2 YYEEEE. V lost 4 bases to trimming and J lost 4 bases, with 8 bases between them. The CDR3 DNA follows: TGTGCCAGCAGCCTTTTCGGTAATGAAAAACTGTTTTTT. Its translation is CASSLFGNEKLFF.

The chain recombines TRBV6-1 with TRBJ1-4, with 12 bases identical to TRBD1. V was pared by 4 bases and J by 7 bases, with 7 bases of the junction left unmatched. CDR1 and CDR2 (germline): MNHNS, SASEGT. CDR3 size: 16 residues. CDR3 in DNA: TGTGCCAGCAGTGGGGACAGGGGGCCGGGCCGTGAAAAACTGTTTTTT. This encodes CASSGDRGPGREKLFF.

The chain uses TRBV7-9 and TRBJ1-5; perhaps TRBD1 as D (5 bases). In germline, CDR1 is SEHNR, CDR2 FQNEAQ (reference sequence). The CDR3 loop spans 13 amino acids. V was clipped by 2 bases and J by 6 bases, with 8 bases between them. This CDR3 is CASSLQGGQPQHF. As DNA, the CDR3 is TGTGCCAGCAGCTTACAGGGCGGTCAGCCCCAGCATTTT.

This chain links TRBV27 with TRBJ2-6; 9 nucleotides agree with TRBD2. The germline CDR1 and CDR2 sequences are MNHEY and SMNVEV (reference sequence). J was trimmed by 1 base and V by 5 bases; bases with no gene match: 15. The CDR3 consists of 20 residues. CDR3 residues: CASSHSGRLGARSGANVLTF. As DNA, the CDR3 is TGTGCCAGCAGTCATAGCGGGAGACTGGGGGCACGTTCTGGGGCCAACGTCCTGACTTTC.